A single sample gave rise to the 25 T cell receptor beta chains below, sequenced in a study of shared clonotypes between healthy human individuals. Generated by immunoSEQ multiplex PCR, the TCRdb table keeps only in-frame clones and is missing some. The sample shows roughly 2 million clones, approximately 95% of them seen only once. Sequences were obtained from naive CD4+ T cells sorted from blood. The subset here: CD45RA+ positively selected. The source of these receptors is a young man in good health.

The V and J genes are TRBV28 and TRBJ1-1, with a weak D call TRBD1 (5 bases). The V and J ends lost 4 bases and 3 bases respectively, with 18 bases between them. The CDR3 covers 16 residues. Germline assignment: CDR1 MDHEN and CDR2 SYDVKM. CDR3 amino acids: CASSSGSSGFDTEAFF. CDR3 nucleotide sequence: TGTGCCAGCAGTTCAGGGTCGTCGGGTTTCGACACTGAAGCTTTCTTT.

The rearrangement uses TRBV5-1 and TRBJ2-3, with D unclear. The CDR3 is 13 amino acids. Trimming removed 0 bases from V and 4 bases from J, with 6 bases in between. In germline, CDR1 is SGHRS, CDR2 YFSETQ. CDR3 in DNA: TGCGCCAGCAGCTTGGCGCTATCAGATACGCAGTATTTT. Protein product: CASSLALSDTQYF.

This sequence joins TRBV25-1 and TRBJ1-1, with a possible D match to TRBD1 (5 bases). Germline CDR1 and CDR2: MGHDK and SYGVNS. CDR3 length equals 15 residues. The V end lost 4 bases, the J end lost 2 bases, and 14 bases lay between the germline ends. CDR3 region: CASSASSTENTEAFF. As DNA, the CDR3 is TGTGCCAGCAGTGCATCCTCGACAGAAAACACTGAAGCTTTCTTT.

This chain joins TRBV4-3 and TRBJ2-7; no reliable D call. This CDR3 is 16 amino acids long. V was cut by 8 bases and J by 2 bases, with 22 bases left in between. Germline V gene lookup returns CDR1 LGHNA and CDR2 YSLEER. CDR3 sequence: CASHFPKAMGPYEQYF. CDR3 nucleotides: TGCGCCAGCCACTTCCCCAAGGCCATGGGCCCCTACGAGCAGTACTTC.

The gene calls are TRBV7-2 and TRBJ2-3; 9 nucleotides align to TRBD2. V lost 5 bases, J lost 1 base, and 4 bases stayed unmatched. This CDR3 has 15 residues. Germline loops: CDR1 SGHTA, CDR2 FQGNSA. CDR3: CASSLWTSGTDTQYF. The CDR3 region has the DNA TGTGCCAGCAGCCTATGGACTAGCGGCACAGATACGCAGTATTTT.

In the case of this clone: This CDR3 is also generated by other DNA sequences in the sample. V is TRBV6-5 and J is TRBJ2-3; no definite D call. Germline CDR1 MNHEY, CDR2 SVGAGI. This CDR3 is built from 14 residues. V gave up 0 bases and J gave up 0 bases, with 4 bases separating them. The CDR3 protein is CASSYSGSTDTQYF. The CDR3 bases are TGTGCCAGCAGTTACTCAGGCAGCACAGATACGCAGTATTTT.

The CDR3 loop reads CASSMGQLNEKLFF. DNA of the CDR3: TGTGCCAGCAGTATGGGACAGCTTAATGAAAAACTGTTTTTT. The chain has TRBV5-4 and TRBJ1-4, with TRBD1 identical over 7 bases. Germline V gene data show CDR1 as SGHNT and CDR2 as YYREEE (reference sequence). The CDR3 is 14 residues long. V trimming: 5 bases; J trimming: 4 bases; junction bases outside the gene matches: 5.

The chain joins TRBV12-5 to TRBJ2-7; 7 positions match TRBD1. Per the germline V gene, CDR1 is LGHNT and CDR2 is FRNRAP. After removal of 0 bases from V and 2 bases from J, the junction contained 7 bases not matched to a gene. The CDR3 length is 16 residues. This chain's CDR3 is CASGLVWGQGAYEQYF. In DNA form, the CDR3 reads TGTGCTAGTGGTTTGGTATGGGGGCAGGGGGCCTACGAGCAGTACTTC.

The sample holds one count of this clone. J is TRBJ1-1 and V is TRBV14, with D tentatively TRBD1 (6 bases). V shed 0 bases and J shed 10 bases, with 12 bases lying between them. CDR1 and CDR2 (germline): SGHDN, FVKESK. CDR3 size: 13 residues. CDR3 sequence (DNA): TGTGCCAGCAGCCAAGACAGGGGTCGGGGAGCTTTCTTT. Translation gives CASSQDRGRGAFF.

V gene TRBV6-1 combines with J gene TRBJ1-1; D is undetermined. The V end lost 2 bases, the J end lost 4 bases, and 8 bases lay between the germline ends. This CDR3 spans 13 amino acids. Germline V gene data show CDR1 as MNHNS and CDR2 as SASEGT. As DNA, the CDR3 is TGTGCCAGCAGTGAAATTTTCGCCACTGAAGCTTTCTTT. Translated, it gives CASSEIFATEAFF.

The chain links TRBV7-9 to TRBJ2-3; 7 bases agree with TRBD1. CDR1 is SEHNR and CDR2 is FQNEAQ in the germline V gene (reference sequence). The CDR3 totals 19 residues. V dropped 5 bases and J dropped 2; count of bases not matched to a gene: 19. The CDR3 loop is CASSRAYSTGTRFTDTQYF. CDR3 in DNA: TGTGCCAGCAGCCGCGCGTATTCGACAGGGACACGTTTCACAGATACGCAGTATTTT.

The chain combines TRBV28 with TRBJ1-1; the match to TRBD1 covers 9 bases. The CDR3 runs to 12 residues. The trim removed 6 bases at V and 11 bases at J, leaving 7 bases unmatched. CDR1 and CDR2 (germline): MDHEN, SYDVKM. In DNA form, the CDR3 reads TGTGCCAGCAGCTTACAGGGGGCGGGGGCTTTCTTT. Encoded protein: CASSLQGAGAFF.

For this clone: The same CDR3 arises from other DNA sequences in this sample as well. CDR3: CASRESSGNTIYF. Here the CDR3 DNA reads TGCGCCAGCAGGGAAAGCTCTGGAAACACCATATATTTT. J is TRBJ1-3 and V is TRBV10-2; D call uncertain. The CDR3 length is 13 residues. CDR1 and CDR2 (germline): WSHSY, SAAADI. Trimming removed 6 bases at V and 0 bases at J, with 6 bases between.

J is TRBJ2-5 and V is TRBV7-9; tentatively, D is TRBD2 (5 bases). Trimming removed 1 base at V and 3 bases at J, with 12 bases between. The germline gives CDR1 SEHNR, CDR2 FQNEAQ (reference sequence). The CDR3 has 15 amino acids. CDR3 amino acids: CASSLEEGRKETQYF. As DNA, the CDR3 is TGTGCCAGCAGCTTAGAAGAGGGCAGAAAAGAGACCCAGTACTTC.

A remark on this clone: The same CDR3 also results from other DNA sequences found in this sample. The genes are TRBV6-5 and TRBJ1-2; TRBD1 agrees at 10 bases. Losses at the gene ends were 8 bases for V and 8 bases for J; bases not matched to a gene: 8. The length of the CDR3 is 13 residues. CDR1 and CDR2 from the germline V gene are MNHEY and SVGAGI. CDR3 amino acids: CASRRGQGYGYTF. The CDR3 coding sequence is TGTGCCAGCCGGCGGGGACAGGGGTACGGCTACACCTTC.

The chain employs TRBV5-1 and TRBJ1-4, with TRBD1 matching 8 bases. Germline loops: CDR1 SGHRS, CDR2 YFSETQ. V lost 4 bases, J lost 8 bases, and 7 bases stayed unmatched. The CDR3 has 14 amino acids. The DNA of the CDR3 is TGCGCCAGCAGCGCCAGGGGGCCGGTGGAAAAACTGTTTTTT. This codes for CASSARGPVEKLFF.

This chain links TRBV7-8 with TRBJ2-5; D perhaps matches TRBD1 (5 bases). Germline V gene sequence: CDR1 SGHVS, CDR2 FQNEAQ. This CDR3 contains 13 residues. V was shortened by 9 bases and J by 0 bases, with 11 bases between the two germline ends. This CDR3 is CASIQGNQETQYF. The CDR3 DNA sequence: TGTGCCAGTATCCAGGGAAACCAAGAGACCCAGTACTTC.

On this clone itself: Other DNA sequences within the sample encode an identical CDR3. The chain has TRBV6-5 and TRBJ1-3; D is undetermined. V was cut by 8 bases and J by 0 bases, with 5 bases left in between. Germline values: CDR1 MNHEY, CDR2 SVGAGI. The CDR3 contains 12 residues. The CDR3, as DNA: TGTGCCAGCCTCTCCTCTGGAAACACCATATATTTT. This codes for CASLSSGNTIYF.

The chain joins TRBV11-3 to TRBJ2-3; 11 nucleotides align to TRBD2. J lost 1 base, V lost 7 bases, and 4 bases had no gene match. This CDR3 has 15 amino acids. Germline V gene lookup returns CDR1 SGHNT and CDR2 YENEEA. CDR3 sequence (DNA): TGTGCCAGCACCCTACTAGCGGGGGGCACAGATACGCAGTATTTT. Translating it yields CASTLLAGGTDTQYF.

This rearrangement joins TRBV11-3 to TRBJ2-7; 8 bases align to TRBD1. The V segment lost 6 bases and the J segment 5 bases; nucleotides outside the gene matches: 6. From germline, CDR1 is SGHNT and CDR2 YENEEA. This CDR3 region has 13 residues. The CDR3 DNA reads as TGTGCCAGCAGTCCCAGGGGGCCTAACGAGCAGTACTTC. As protein: CASSPRGPNEQYF.

This clone was observed a few times. The chain uses TRBV14 and TRBJ1-1; D is unresolved. V gave up 4 bases and J gave up 5 bases, with 8 bases separating them. This CDR3 region has 12 residues. Germline lookup yields CDR1 SGHDN and CDR2 FVKESK. CDR3 DNA: TGTGCCAGCAGCCCTCAAGTAACTGAAGCTTTCTTT. Translating it yields CASSPQVTEAFF.

A note on this clone: The sample carries other DNA sequences with the same CDR3. This chain joins TRBV6-5 and TRBJ2-2; D ambiguous. The CDR3 is 13 amino acids. Germline CDR1 MNHEY, CDR2 SVGAGI. V was trimmed by 6 bases and J by 1 base, leaving 6 bases between them. The CDR3 bases are TGTGCCAGCAGCAGGAAGAACACCGGGGAGCTGTTTTTT. This encodes CASSRKNTGELFF.

The V call is TRBV13, the J call TRBJ2-5, with D perhaps TRBD2 (6 bases). The CDR3 contains 15 residues. V was cut by 5 bases and J by 5 bases, with 18 bases left in between. Germline values: CDR1 PRHDT, CDR2 FYEKMQ (reference sequence). CDR3 protein: CASSTPGVRIETQYF. The DNA for the CDR3 is TGTGCCAGCAGCACCCCGGGAGTACGGATTGAGACCCAGTACTTC.

The chain recombines TRBV28 with TRBJ2-1, with TRBD1 identical over 11 bases. Germline CDR1 is MDHEN and CDR2 is SYDVKM. The V segment lost 4 bases and the J segment 6 bases; nucleotides outside the gene matches: 5. The CDR3 is 15 residues long. CDR3 loop: CASSYRDRGFNEQFF. DNA of the CDR3: TGTGCCAGCAGTTACCGGGACAGGGGGTTCAATGAGCAGTTCTTC.

The rearrangement links TRBV28 to TRBJ2-5; 10 bases are a match to TRBD2. The CDR3 extends over 14 amino acids. Per the germline V gene, CDR1 is MDHEN and CDR2 is SYDVKM. V dropped 4 bases and J dropped 3; count of bases not matched to a gene: 2. In DNA, the CDR3 is TGTGCCAGCAGTTCTAGCGGGGGAGAAGAGACCCAGTACTTC. It encodes CASSSSGGEETQYF. Using reference TRBV28 and TRBJ2-5 for the parts outside the CDR3, the full variable domain is DVKVTQSSRYLVKRTGEKVFLECVQDMDHENMFWYRQDPGLGLRLIYFSYDVKMKEKGDIPEGYSVSREKKERFSLILESASTNQTSMYLCASSSSGGEETQYFGPGTRLLVL.